The TCR beta chain under discussion was sequenced for a study of monozygotic twins with inflammatory bowel disease. Notes on the study in general: The sharing of clonotypes with others was lower in IBD patients than in healthy twins, especially with disease activity. Support was absent for any single strong signal or clonotype linked to IBD.

With the 5' RACE reads reprocessed, TCRdb shows one record per CDR3 protein and no DNA. The sample shows around 97,000 distinct CDR3 sequences, and approximately 2% sits with its ten largest clones. Turning to this clonotype: The antigen remains undetermined.

What was sequenced was blood. This clonotype was sampled from a human donor with ulcerative colitis or Crohn's disease, or a healthy co-twin of an affected twin (not recorded which).

The CDR3 sequence is CASSSGTSISYNSPLHF. The chain has TRBV18 and TRBJ1-6. Per the germline V gene, CDR1 is KGHSH and CDR2 is LQKENI. There are 17 residues in the CDR3.